What follows describes a single T cell receptor (beta chain). The protocol was immunoSEQ multiplex PCR, while the TCRdb copy is restricted to in-frame clones and leaves out a portion. The sample holds over 200,000 clones, 81% seen once. These data belong to a study of blood T cell repertoires in COVID-19. The wider study: Acute and convalescent COVID-19 specimens originated in the United States, Italy and Spain. T cells, B-cell-depleted T cells, or PBMCs supplied cDNA or gDNA.

Cohort assignment relied on participant-reported clinical history. Trimming shortened V by 4 bases and J by 0 bases, and 12 bases separated the two germline ends. Germline V gene lookup returns CDR1 GTSNPN and CDR2 SVGIG (reference sequence). The length of the CDR3 is 15 residues. This clonotype originated in a woman aged 50 to 65 with acute COVID-19. The material sequenced was PBMCs or T cells enriched from blood (not recorded which). The chain is built from TRBV30 and TRBJ2-2; no clear D gene. CDR3 bases: TGTGCCTGGACAATCTCTAACGCGAACACCGGGGAGCTGTTTTTT. Its translation is CAWTISNANTGELFF. Full variable domain (missing parts from reference TRBV30 and TRBJ2-2): SQTIHQWPATLVQPVGSPLSLECTVEGTSNPNLYWYRQAAGRGLQLLFYSVGIGQISSEVPQNLSASRPQDRQFILSSKKLLLSDSGFYLCAWTISNANTGELFFGEGSRLTVL.